Listed here is a single T cell receptor (beta chain). As yet, its antigen is unknown. Germline V CDR1 and CDR2: SGHTA, FQGNSA. Trimming took 5 bases from V and 7 from J, leaving 17 bases between them. This CDR3 has 15 amino acids. This sample stems from a study of Ad26.COV2.S vaccination and SARS-CoV-2 variants. Across the study: Donor got 5x10^10 or 1x10^11 viral particles of Ad26.COV2.S.

Regarding treatment: over 15 received Ad26.COV2.S at low or high dose, single or two shots; about 5 received placebo; per-sample allocation not given. Collection of samples fell on day 63 after the first vaccine or placebo injection. The study, taken as a whole, reports: Vaccinated and placebo-treated recipients had similar non-spike TCR breadth. Higher spike-specific TCR breadth was found in vaccine recipients than in placebo recipients. Spike-specific responses of CD8+ and CD4+ T cells were reported to display substantial breadth after vaccination.

Clones were sequenced by immunoSEQ multiplex PCR, and TCRdb holds only the in-frame ones, with some missing. The sample shows hundreds of thousands of clones, around 87% of them seen only once. Material: peripheral blood, obtained in a trial of Ad26.COV2.S vaccine versus placebo. The chain is built from TRBV7-2 and TRBJ2-2, with a tentative D call TRBD2 (6 bases). This clonotype originated in a person aged 18-65 years who received the Ad26.COV2.S COVID-19 vaccine or a placebo. CDR3 sequence (DNA): TGTGCCAGCAGCCAAAGGGCTAGCGTGGTCGGGGAGCTGTTTTTT. It is translated as CASSQRASVVGELFF.